Detailed here is one T cell receptor beta chain. What it recognizes is unknown. This CDR3 has 15 residues. The V gene's germline CDR1 is SGHDN and CDR2 FVKESK. The ends were cut back, 4 bases at V and 0 bases at J, with 10 bases in the middle. TCRdb re-derived calls from the 5' RACE reads in MiXCR, one entry per CDR3 protein. The data hold hundreds of thousands of distinct CDR3 sequences, with 20% to 25% observed a single time. This record comes from a study of T-cell memory formation after mild COVID-19. Across the study: TCR clusters largely stayed donor specific. Study conclusions and caveats: Cross-reactive memory apparently joined, as some responding clones appeared in pre-infection memory.

The specimen sequenced was PBMCs or a T cell subset sorted from them (not recorded which). The chain combines TRBV14 with TRBJ2-1; D call uncertain. The TCR sequence derives from an adult woman who had mild COVID-19 (a few samples of this study predate the infection). Cell type and time point are not known. CDR3 protein: CASSPTQSSYNEQFF. The CDR3 nucleotides read TGTGCCAGCAGCCCGACTCAGAGCTCCTACAATGAGCAGTTCTTC.